This is a list of T cell receptor beta chains from one sample in a study of T cell changes during pregnancy in multiple sclerosis. The assay was immunoSEQ multiplex PCR, and TCRdb's table has in-frame clones only and misses some. This sample has some 30,000 clones; roughly nine tenths occur once, and the top ten carry roughly 11%. The source was CD8+ T cells from peripheral blood mononuclear cells, collected in the third trimester of pregnancy. The receptors were sampled from a female donor with multiple sclerosis, enrolled in a pregnancy study. The CDR3 runs from the conserved cysteine through the conserved F or W. The order of the fields is clone size, V gene, J gene, D gene, CDR3 DNA, CDR3 protein. The D gene is left open where the match is weak. Not all rows give a size; the values are once, few, many and, for expanded clones, a class.

clone size: -
V gene: TRBV5-1
J gene: TRBJ2-5
D gene: TRBD2
CDR3 DNA: TGCGCCAGCAGCTTGGGCGGGGGACGAGAGACCCAGTACTTC
CDR3 protein: CASSLGGGRETQYF

clone size: few
V gene: TRBV7-9
J gene: TRBJ2-1
D gene: TRBD1
CDR3 DNA: TGTGCCAGCAGCTCCCCCGGGACAGGGCCCGGCAATGAGCAGTTCTTC
CDR3 protein: CASSSPGTGPGNEQFF

clone size: -
V gene: TRBV5-8
J gene: TRBJ2-1
D gene: -
CDR3 DNA: TGTGCCAGCAGCTTAGGACAGACTACGGGCAATGAGCAGTTCTTC
CDR3 protein: CASSLGQTTGNEQFF

clone size: -
V gene: TRBV9
J gene: TRBJ2-1
D gene: TRBD2
CDR3 DNA: TGTGCCAGCAGCGTAGGGACTAGCGGGAGAGAAGATAGACCGCACAATGAGCAGTTCTTC
CDR3 protein: CASSVGTSGREDRPHNEQFF

clone size: once
V gene: TRBV7-9
J gene: TRBJ2-5
D gene: TRBD1
CDR3 DNA: TGTGCCAGCAGCTTAGCGGACAGGGGAGAGACCCAGTACTTC
CDR3 protein: CASSLADRGETQYF

clone size: -
V gene: TRBV10-2
J gene: TRBJ1-1
D gene: -
CDR3 DNA: TGCGCCAGCAGTGAGGGGTTCCGCGGAGGAAACACTGAAGCTTTCTTT
CDR3 protein: CASSEGFRGGNTEAFF

clone size: -
V gene: TRBV5-5
J gene: TRBJ2-1
D gene: -
CDR3 DNA: TGTGCCAGCAGCCTAAACCGGGACATAAAGATCAATGAGCAGTTCTTC
CDR3 protein: CASSLNRDIKINEQFF

clone size: -
V gene: TRBV29-1
J gene: TRBJ2-1
D gene: -
CDR3 DNA: TGCAGCGGGGGCCCTAGGAGGGGGGGTTACAATGAGCAGTTCTTC
CDR3 protein: CSGGPRRGGYNEQFF

clone size: -
V gene: TRBV29-1
J gene: TRBJ2-3
D gene: TRBD2
CDR3 DNA: TGCAGCGTACCTAGCGGCCGCACAGATACGCAGTATTTT
CDR3 protein: CSVPSGRTDTQYF

clone size: -
V gene: TRBV5-1
J gene: TRBJ2-3
D gene: TRBD2
CDR3 DNA: TGCGCCAGCAGCTTGTTTGGGGGGGGATCCCGCACAGATACGCAGTATTTT
CDR3 protein: CASSLFGGGSRTDTQYF

clone size: -
V gene: TRBV9
J gene: TRBJ1-1
D gene: TRBD1
CDR3 DNA: TGTGCCAGCAGCGTAAACCGGGACAGGGGAAACACTGAAGCTTTCTTT
CDR3 protein: CASSVNRDRGNTEAFF

clone size: -
V gene: TRBV7-6
J gene: TRBJ2-3
D gene: -
CDR3 DNA: TGTGCCAGCAGCTTAGCCTTCACAGATACGCAGTATTTT
CDR3 protein: CASSLAFTDTQYF

clone size: -
V gene: TRBV11-2
J gene: TRBJ1-4
D gene: -
CDR3 DNA: TGTGCCAGCAGCTTAGTGTACGGAGGGACTAATGAAAAACTGTTTTTT
CDR3 protein: CASSLVYGGTNEKLFF

clone size: -
V gene: TRBV2
J gene: TRBJ1-1
D gene: TRBD1
CDR3 DNA: TGTGCCAGCAGTTACAGGGGGACGAACACTGAAGCTTTCTTT
CDR3 protein: CASSYRGTNTEAFF

clone size: once
V gene: TRBV7-3
J gene: TRBJ2-3
D gene: TRBD2
CDR3 DNA: TGTGCCAGCAGCCCATTAGCGGGGGGCACAGATACGCAGTATTTT
CDR3 protein: CASSPLAGGTDTQYF

clone size: -
V gene: TRBV28
J gene: TRBJ2-7
D gene: -
CDR3 DNA: TGTGCCAGCAGTTTATCCCGGTTGTCCGAGCAGTACTTC
CDR3 protein: CASSLSRLSEQYF

clone size: -
V gene: TRBV6-4
J gene: TRBJ2-3
D gene: TRBD2
CDR3 DNA: TGTGCCAGCAGTGAGGCGGGGGACTCAGATACGCAGTATTTT
CDR3 protein: CASSEAGDSDTQYF

clone size: -
V gene: TRBV5-1
J gene: TRBJ2-7
D gene: -
CDR3 DNA: TGCGCCAGCAGCTTGGAATGGGGCAAAAGCTACGAGCAGTACTTC
CDR3 protein: CASSLEWGKSYEQYF

clone size: -
V gene: TRBV5-1
J gene: TRBJ1-1
D gene: TRBD1
CDR3 DNA: TGCGCCAGCAGCTTGGGGGACAGGGGATTGGGCACTGAAGCTTTCTTT
CDR3 protein: CASSLGDRGLGTEAFF

clone size: once
V gene: TRBV6-5
J gene: TRBJ2-3
D gene: TRBD2
CDR3 DNA: TGTGCCAGCAGTTTAGCGGGAGCCGCAGATACGCAGTATTTT
CDR3 protein: CASSLAGAADTQYF

clone size: -
V gene: TRBV7-9
J gene: TRBJ2-2
D gene: TRBD2
CDR3 DNA: TGTGCCAGCAGCTCCCGGGCGGGGGACACCGGGGAGCTGTTTTTT
CDR3 protein: CASSSRAGDTGELFF

clone size: -
V gene: TRBV28
J gene: TRBJ2-6
D gene: TRBD1
CDR3 DNA: TGTGCCAGCAGCAGACAGGGGTCTGGGGCCAACGTCCTGACTTTC
CDR3 protein: CASSRQGSGANVLTF

clone size: -
V gene: TRBV7-9
J gene: TRBJ2-1
D gene: TRBD2
CDR3 DNA: TGTGCCAGCAGCTCTACGGGGCTGGGACTAGGAGCGATCTGGGAGCAGTTCTTC
CDR3 protein: CASSSTGLGLGAIWEQFF

clone size: -
V gene: TRBV6-6
J gene: TRBJ2-1
D gene: TRBD1
CDR3 DNA: TGTGCCAGCAGGACCGACAGGGGCCCCTACAATGAGCAGTTCTTC
CDR3 protein: CASRTDRGPYNEQFF

clone size: -
V gene: TRBV7-3
J gene: TRBJ2-1
D gene: TRBD2
CDR3 DNA: TGTGCCAGCAGCACGCCGACTAGCGGGGGGGACTATGAGCAGTTCTTC
CDR3 protein: CASSTPTSGGDYEQFF

clone size: -
V gene: TRBV2
J gene: TRBJ2-5
D gene: -
CDR3 DNA: TGTGCCAGCAGTGACAGGAGGGAGACCCAGTACTTC
CDR3 protein: CASSDRRETQYF

clone size: -
V gene: TRBV19
J gene: TRBJ2-7
D gene: TRBD1
CDR3 DNA: TGTGCCAGTAGTATCCCGGACAGGCTCAGCGAGCAGTACTTC
CDR3 protein: CASSIPDRLSEQYF

clone size: -
V gene: TRBV20-1
J gene: TRBJ1-5
D gene: -
CDR3 DNA: TGCAGTGCGGGCCAGATCGAGCCCCAGCATTTT
CDR3 protein: CSAGQIEPQHF

clone size: -
V gene: TRBV7-9
J gene: TRBJ2-5
D gene: TRBD1
CDR3 DNA: TGTGCCAGCAGCACATCCGGGACAGGAATACAAGAGACCCAGTACTTC
CDR3 protein: CASSTSGTGIQETQYF

clone size: few
V gene: TRBV7-9
J gene: TRBJ1-2
D gene: -
CDR3 DNA: TGTGCCAGCAGCTTAGCGGGTACGAGAAGGTCGGGGTATGGCTACACCTTC
CDR3 protein: CASSLAGTRRSGYGYTF

clone size: -
V gene: TRBV9
J gene: TRBJ2-5
D gene: -
CDR3 DNA: TGTGCCAGCAGCCCCGGGACTCCACAAGAGACCCAGTACTTC
CDR3 protein: CASSPGTPQETQYF

clone size: -
V gene: TRBV21-1
J gene: TRBJ2-7
D gene: -
CDR3 DNA: TGTGCCAGCAGCCGACCGGGAAACTCCTACGAGCAGTACTTC
CDR3 protein: CASSRPGNSYEQYF

clone size: -
V gene: TRBV4-1
J gene: TRBJ1-4
D gene: -
CDR3 DNA: TGCGCCAGCAGCCGATCGCGACAGATTAATGAAAAACTGTTTTTT
CDR3 protein: CASSRSRQINEKLFF

clone size: -
V gene: TRBV2
J gene: TRBJ1-4
D gene: TRBD1
CDR3 DNA: TGTGCCAGCAGTGAGCGAGACAGGGGGCGCTTAGAAAAACTGTTTTTT
CDR3 protein: CASSERDRGRLEKLFF

clone size: -
V gene: TRBV7-8
J gene: TRBJ2-7
D gene: -
CDR3 DNA: TGTGCCAGCAGCTTAAACAGGGACTACGAGCAGTACTTC
CDR3 protein: CASSLNRDYEQYF

clone size: -
V gene: TRBV28
J gene: TRBJ2-3
D gene: -
CDR3 DNA: TGTGCCAGCAGTTTATCGGGCAGGGTAGTAGATACGCAGTATTTT
CDR3 protein: CASSLSGRVVDTQYF

clone size: -
V gene: TRBV21-1
J gene: TRBJ1-5
D gene: -
CDR3 DNA: TGTGCCAGCAGCAAGGGACAGGGAAGGAATCAGCCCCAGCATTTT
CDR3 protein: CASSKGQGRNQPQHF

clone size: -
V gene: TRBV7-3
J gene: TRBJ2-1
D gene: -
CDR3 DNA: TGTGCCAGCAGCTTAACACAGGCCTCCTACAATGAGCAGTTCTTC
CDR3 protein: CASSLTQASYNEQFF

clone size: -
V gene: TRBV27
J gene: TRBJ2-2
D gene: -
CDR3 DNA: TGTGCCAGCACCTCTATAGCCGGGGAGCTGTTTTTT
CDR3 protein: CASTSIAGELFF

clone size: -
V gene: TRBV9
J gene: TRBJ2-1
D gene: TRBD1
CDR3 DNA: TGTGCCAGCAGCGCTCGACAGGGTTACAATGAGCAGTTCTTC
CDR3 protein: CASSARQGYNEQFF

clone size: once
V gene: TRBV11-2
J gene: TRBJ1-1
D gene: -
CDR3 DNA: TGTGCCAGCAGCTTAGTGTCTTACAGGGCGAACACTGAAGCTTTCTTT
CDR3 protein: CASSLVSYRANTEAFF

clone size: -
V gene: TRBV4-2
J gene: TRBJ2-1
D gene: TRBD2
CDR3 DNA: TGTGCCAGCAGCCAGCCCGGGGGGACTACCAACAATGAGCAGTTCTTC
CDR3 protein: CASSQPGGTTNNEQFF

clone size: -
V gene: TRBV5-4
J gene: TRBJ2-5
D gene: TRBD2
CDR3 DNA: TGTGCCAGCAGCTTCCAGCGGGGGGCTAACCAAGAGACCCAGTACTTC
CDR3 protein: CASSFQRGANQETQYF

clone size: -
V gene: TRBV27
J gene: TRBJ2-7
D gene: -
CDR3 DNA: TGTGCCAGCAGTCCTCTGGGGACTTCCTACGAGCAGTACTTC
CDR3 protein: CASSPLGTSYEQYF

clone size: -
V gene: TRBV2
J gene: TRBJ2-5
D gene: -
CDR3 DNA: TGTGCCAGGGCTCAGGGGAGTAGGAAGACCCAGTACTTC
CDR3 protein: CARAQGSRKTQYF

clone size: -
V gene: TRBV9
J gene: TRBJ2-3
D gene: -
CDR3 DNA: TGTGCCAGCAGCGGCACAGGGTCCACAGATACGCAGTATTTT
CDR3 protein: CASSGTGSTDTQYF

clone size: -
V gene: TRBV7-9
J gene: TRBJ2-1
D gene: -
CDR3 DNA: TGTGCCAGCAGCCCCCAGGGCTTTGAGCAGTTCTTC
CDR3 protein: CASSPQGFEQFF

clone size: -
V gene: TRBV28
J gene: TRBJ1-5
D gene: -
CDR3 DNA: TGTGCCAGCAAACCAACAGGGTATAGCAATCAGCCCCAGCATTTT
CDR3 protein: CASKPTGYSNQPQHF

clone size: -
V gene: TRBV28
J gene: TRBJ2-7
D gene: -
CDR3 DNA: TGTGCCAGCAGTTTATTGGCCGGGGAGCAGTACTTC
CDR3 protein: CASSLLAGEQYF

clone size: -
V gene: TRBV5-1
J gene: TRBJ2-3
D gene: -
CDR3 DNA: TGCGCCAGCAGCTTGGATGAGGGCCGAACAGATACGCAGTATTTT
CDR3 protein: CASSLDEGRTDTQYF

clone size: -
V gene: TRBV7-9
J gene: TRBJ2-7
D gene: -
CDR3 DNA: TGTGCCAGCAGCTCTTCTGCTGGGACTTCAACGCGGGCCTACGAGCAGTACTTC
CDR3 protein: CASSSSAGTSTRAYEQYF

clone size: -
V gene: TRBV5-4
J gene: TRBJ2-1
D gene: TRBD2
CDR3 DNA: TGTGCCAGCAGCTTGAGACGGGGGGGAATATACAATGAGCAGTTCTTC
CDR3 protein: CASSLRRGGIYNEQFF

clone size: -
V gene: TRBV4-1
J gene: TRBJ2-7
D gene: TRBD1
CDR3 DNA: TGCGCCAGCAGCCCCGGACAGGGGACTTACGAGCAGTACTTC
CDR3 protein: CASSPGQGTYEQYF

clone size: -
V gene: TRBV13
J gene: TRBJ1-1
D gene: -
CDR3 DNA: TGTGCCAGCAGCTCCAACCTCAGGGGTGAAGCTTTCTTT
CDR3 protein: CASSSNLRGEAFF

clone size: once
V gene: TRBV30
J gene: TRBJ1-2
D gene: -
CDR3 DNA: TGTGCCTGGAGTGAGATGCGGGTTCCCGGTATCGGCTTC
CDR3 protein: CAWSEMRVPGIGF

clone size: -
V gene: TRBV19
J gene: TRBJ2-1
D gene: -
CDR3 DNA: TGTGCCAGTAGTCTGGGGGAGGGGGTTAATGAGCAGTTCTTC
CDR3 protein: CASSLGEGVNEQFF

clone size: once
V gene: TRBV19
J gene: TRBJ2-7
D gene: -
CDR3 DNA: TGTGCCAGTAGTATGGGGCGGTCCAGCTCCTACGAGCAGTACTTC
CDR3 protein: CASSMGRSSSYEQYF